This T cell receptor beta chain was recovered during a study of shared clonotypes between healthy human individuals. The CDR3 totals 16 residues. The J segment lost 7 bases and the V segment lost 8 bases, leaving 13 bases of the junction unmatched. In germline, CDR1 is LNHDA, CDR2 SQIVND (reference sequence). Sequencing used immunoSEQ multiplex PCR; TCRdb keeps in-frame clones, though not all of them. The table has 2 million to 2.5 million clones, 85% to 95% seen once. The sequence was obtained from a young man in good health. Some clones in this sample may be carry-over from other donors' samples. The sequenced material came from naive CD4+ T cells from PBMCs. Subset: CD45RA+ positively selected. The gene calls are TRBV19 and TRBJ2-7, with 14 positions matching TRBD2. The DNA for the CDR3 is TGTGCCAGTGCCTTCTCCCGGGGACTAGCGGGAGCTGAGCAGTACTTC. Translated, it gives CASAFSRGLAGAEQYF. Based on the CDR3 plus reference TRBV19 and TRBJ2-7, the full variable domain is DGGITQSPKYLFRKEGQNVTLSCEQNLNHDAMYWYRQDPGQGLRLIYYSQIVNDFQKGDIAEGYSVSREKKESFPLTVTSAQKNPTAFYLCASAFSRGLAGAEQYFGPGTRLTVT.